This TCR beta chain was captured in a study of T cell responses to AZD1222 COVID-19 vaccine. Overall study: Analysis merged second doses at about 4 or about 12 weeks.

This CDR3 contains 16 residues. V was shortened by 0 bases and J by 4 bases, with 15 bases between the two germline ends. Germline values: CDR1 MGHRA, CDR2 YSYEKL. Generated by immunoSEQ multiplex PCR, the TCRdb table keeps only in-frame clones and is missing some. The repertoire holds 85,000 to 100,000 clones, with about 88% as singletons. This specimen consisted of peripheral blood, obtained on day 0 of AZD1222 vaccination. The genes are TRBV4-1 and TRBJ2-5; D is possibly TRBD2 (7 bases). The origin of this receptor is an adult in good health. In DNA form, the CDR3 reads TGCGCCAGCAGCCAAGAGGTGGGGGGGCCGTTAGAGACCCAGTACTTC. Translated: CASSQEVGGPLETQYF.